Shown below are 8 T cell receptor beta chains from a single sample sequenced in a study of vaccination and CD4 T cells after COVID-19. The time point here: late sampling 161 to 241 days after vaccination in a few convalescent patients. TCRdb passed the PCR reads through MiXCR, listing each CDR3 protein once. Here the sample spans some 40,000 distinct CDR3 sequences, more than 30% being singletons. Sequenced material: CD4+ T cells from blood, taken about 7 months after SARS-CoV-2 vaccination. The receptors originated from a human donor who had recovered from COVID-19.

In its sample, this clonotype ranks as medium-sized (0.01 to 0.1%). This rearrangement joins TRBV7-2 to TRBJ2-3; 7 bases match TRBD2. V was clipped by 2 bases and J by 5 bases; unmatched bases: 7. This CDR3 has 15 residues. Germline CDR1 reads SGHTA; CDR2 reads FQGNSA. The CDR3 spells CASSLRGRNGDTQYF. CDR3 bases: TGTGCCAGCAGCTTACGCGGGAGAAACGGAGATACGCAGTATTTT.

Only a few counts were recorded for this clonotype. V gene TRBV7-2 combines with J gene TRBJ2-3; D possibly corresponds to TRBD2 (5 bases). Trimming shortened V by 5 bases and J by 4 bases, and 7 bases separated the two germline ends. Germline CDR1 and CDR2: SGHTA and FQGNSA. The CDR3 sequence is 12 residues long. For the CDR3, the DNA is TGTGCCAGCAGCGAGGGTTCAGATACGCAGTATTTT. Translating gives CASSEGSDTQYF. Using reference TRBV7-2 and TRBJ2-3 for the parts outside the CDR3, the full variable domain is GAGVSQSPSNKVTEKGKDVELRCDPISGHTALYWYRQSLGQGLEFLIYFQGNSAPDKSGLPSDRFSAERTGGSVSTLTIQRTQQEDSAVYLCASSEGSDTQYFGPGTRLTVL.

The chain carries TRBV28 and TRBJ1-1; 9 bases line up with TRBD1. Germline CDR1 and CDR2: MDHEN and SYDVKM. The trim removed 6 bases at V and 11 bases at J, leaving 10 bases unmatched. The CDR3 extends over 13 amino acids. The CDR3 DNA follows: TGTGCCAGCAGGAGAACAGGGGGCGCGTTGGCTTTCTTT. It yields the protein CASRRTGGALAFF.

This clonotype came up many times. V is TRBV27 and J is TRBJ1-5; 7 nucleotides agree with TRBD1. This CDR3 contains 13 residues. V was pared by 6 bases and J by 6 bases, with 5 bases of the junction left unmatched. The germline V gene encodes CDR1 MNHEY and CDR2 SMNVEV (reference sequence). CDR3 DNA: TGTGCCAGCAGCCGCGACAGGGCTCAGCCCCAGCATTTT. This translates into CASSRDRAQPQHF.

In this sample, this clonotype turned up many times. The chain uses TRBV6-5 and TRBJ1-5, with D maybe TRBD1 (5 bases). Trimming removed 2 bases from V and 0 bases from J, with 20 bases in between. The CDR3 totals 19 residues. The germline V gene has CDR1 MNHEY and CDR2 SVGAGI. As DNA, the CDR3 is TGTGCCAGCAGTTACAGGGACCAGATTTCCATACATAGCAATCAGCCCCAGCATTTT. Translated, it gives CASSYRDQISIHSNQPQHF.

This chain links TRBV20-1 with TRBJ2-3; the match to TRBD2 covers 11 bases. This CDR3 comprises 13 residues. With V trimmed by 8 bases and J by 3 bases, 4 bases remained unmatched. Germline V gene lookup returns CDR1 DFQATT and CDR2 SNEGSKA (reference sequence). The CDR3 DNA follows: TGCAGTCCAACTAGCGGGAGTACAGATACGCAGTATTTT. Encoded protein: CSPTSGSTDTQYF.

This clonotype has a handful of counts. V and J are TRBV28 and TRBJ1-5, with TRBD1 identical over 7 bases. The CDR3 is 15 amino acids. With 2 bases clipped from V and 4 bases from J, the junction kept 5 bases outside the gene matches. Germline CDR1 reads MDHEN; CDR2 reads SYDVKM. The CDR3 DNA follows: TGTGCCAGCAGTTTACCCCCAGGGGGTAATCAGCCCCAGCATTTT. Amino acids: CASSLPPGGNQPQHF.

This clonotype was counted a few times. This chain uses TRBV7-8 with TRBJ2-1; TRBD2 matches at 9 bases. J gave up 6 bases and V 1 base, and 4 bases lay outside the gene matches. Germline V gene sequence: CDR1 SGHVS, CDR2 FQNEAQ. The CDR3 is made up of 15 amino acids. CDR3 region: CASSLVGGRVNEQFF. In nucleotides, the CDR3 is TGTGCCAGCAGCTTAGTGGGCGGGAGGGTCAATGAGCAGTTCTTC. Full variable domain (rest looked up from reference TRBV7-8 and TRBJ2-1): GAGVSQSPRYKVAKRGQDVALRCDPISGHVSLFWYQQALGQGPEFLTYFQNEAQLDKSGLPSDRFFAERPEGSVSTLKIQRTQQEDSAVYLCASSLVGGRVNEQFFGPGTRLTVL.